This T cell receptor (beta chain) was recorded in a study of blood T cell repertoires in COVID-19. In the study overall: PBMCs, B-cell-depleted T cells, or T cells were the source of the cDNA or gDNA that made up the material.

The authors' processing: Amplified reference gene primers provided the basis for estimating nucleated cell counts. Assay: immunoSEQ multiplex PCR; the TCRdb copy retains only in-frame clones and omits some. The V and J calls and clone size are taken from that table; D and trimming were inferred from the DNA. Seen here are about 150,000 clones, 70% to 80% observed once, and the top ten hold roughly 9.7%. From germline, CDR1 is LNHDA and CDR2 SQIVND (reference sequence). The CDR3 is made up of 13 amino acids. Trimming cost V 6 bases and J 8 bases, with 14 bases left between them. The clonotype was recovered from a man in his 60s who had recovered from COVID-19. Sequenced: peripheral blood. The chain uses TRBV19 and TRBJ2-4, with D possibly matching TRBD1 (6 bases). The CDR3 reads CASSEAGEDIQYF. The CDR3 coding sequence is TGTGCCAGTAGCGAGGCAGGGGAAGACATTCAGTACTTC.